The source of this T cell receptor (beta chain) is a study of T cell repertoires in cytomegalovirus infection. Study overall: Shared public TCR beta signatures pointed to both CMV infection and a matching HLA type.

The study, taken as a whole, reports: The study identified carriers of CMV plus the relevant HLA from cumulative public TCR beta family frequency. CMV-specific HLA-C-restricted TCR beta clonotypes dominated the ex vivo response.

TCRdb itself ran the reads through MiXCR, one entry per CDR3 protein. The profile shows 550,000 to 850,000 distinct CDR3 sequences, roughly a third of them singletons. The CDR3 contains 17 residues. Trimming at V came to 9 bases and at J to 0 bases, leaving 8 bases not matched to a gene. Germline CDR1 LNHDA, CDR2 SQIVND (reference sequence). This clonotype was observed a few times. The antigen remains unidentified. This clonotype was obtained from a human donor in good health (CMV status not recorded). Some clones in this sample may be carry-over from other donors' samples. Sequencing was performed on cultured PBMCs, taken from culture after CMV antigen stimulation. This chain joins TRBV19 and TRBJ2-6; TRBD1 matches at 10 bases. The chain's CDR3 is CASRRDRGPSGANVLTF. The CDR3 bases are TGTGCCAGCCGACGGGACAGGGGCCCCTCTGGGGCCAACGTCCTGACTTTC.